A single sample gave rise to the 14 T cell receptor beta chains below, sequenced in a study of PD-1 blockade in classical Hodgkin lymphoma (dated by TCRdb to the early 2020s). In the paper's terms, the time point label means: cycle 4 day 1 (C4D1), after more than five weeks of nivolumab. All trial patients had relapsed after autologous stem cell transplantation, with cohorts A, B and C differing in prior brentuximab vedotin exposure. A Miltenyi CD4+ T cell isolation kit was used for magnetic negative selection to purify CD4+ T cells from thawed PBMCs. The library came from the immunoSEQ multiplex PCR assay. TCRdb took this table from immuneACCESS and kept in-frame rearrangements with V and J called. Such tables lack part of the clones; where checked against another copy, unresolved V genes explain under half of the gap, and the rest is unexplained. The sample includes around 16,000 clones, with over 70% observed a single time. The ten largest clones represent around 2% of the sample.

The specimen comprised CD4+ T cells from blood, sampled before the fourth cycle of nivolumab. These receptors all come from a human donor with classical Hodgkin lymphoma.

This sequence joins TRBV10-3 and TRBJ1-1; D may be TRBD1 (6 bases). Germline lookup yields CDR1 ENHRY and CDR2 SYGVKD. V was pared by 6 bases and J by 2 bases, with 16 bases between. The CDR3 is made up of 15 amino acids. CDR3 nucleotide sequence: TGTGCCATCAGGGGGGGGCTCGTGGTCAACACTGAAGCTTTCTTT. It specifies CAIRGGLVVNTEAFF.

This chain uses TRBV5-1 with TRBJ2-7, with D unresolved. Germline CDR1 and CDR2: SGHRS and YFSETQ. The CDR3 runs 11 residues. V was trimmed by 5 bases and J by 2 bases, leaving 5 bases between them. The CDR3 sequence is CASRGTYEQYF. CDR3 bases: TGCGCCAGCAGAGGGACCTACGAGCAGTACTTC.

This clone was counted a few times. The V call is TRBV6-5, the J call TRBJ2-1; 10 bases align to TRBD2. V lost 5 bases, J lost 2 bases, and 0 bases stayed unmatched. Germline CDR1 reads MNHEY; CDR2 reads SVGAGI. This CDR3 is built from 14 residues. The CDR3 here is CASSLAGAYNEQFF. In DNA, the CDR3 is TGTGCCAGCAGTCTAGCGGGAGCCTACAATGAGCAGTTCTTC.

The CDR3, as DNA: TGTGCCACCAGCAGAGCTGCCCGGACTAGCGGGAGACGGAGTGAGCAGTTCTTC. The encoded protein is CATSRAARTSGRRSEQFF. V usage is TRBV15 and J usage is TRBJ2-1, with TRBD2 matching over 13 bases. V lost 1 base to trimming and J lost 9 bases; unmatched junction nucleotides: 12. Germline V gene lookup returns CDR1 LNHNV and CDR2 YYDKDF (reference sequence). The CDR3 length is 18 residues.

V is TRBV19 and J is TRBJ2-2; TRBD1 is a possible D gene (5 bases). The V and J ends lost 1 base and 1 base respectively, with 7 bases between them. Per germline, CDR1 LNHDA and CDR2 SQIVND (reference sequence). CDR3 size: 15 residues. The CDR3 here is CASSIGGLNTGELFF. The CDR3 nucleotides are TGTGCCAGTAGTATAGGGGGCCTGAACACCGGGGAGCTGTTTTTT.

The chain joins TRBV5-1 to TRBJ2-2; possible D gene TRBD2, 5 bases. V lost 4 bases and J lost 4, with 17 bases in between. CDR1 is SGHRS, CDR2 YFSETQ, per germline. The CDR3 runs 16 residues. The DNA of the CDR3 is TGCGCCAGCAGCAGCCGAGGGTTGTTAGGCACCGGGGAGCTGTTTTTT. Translation: CASSSRGLLGTGELFF.

V gene TRBV19 combines with J gene TRBJ2-1; 12 positions agree with TRBD2. The ends lost 8 bases at V and 8 bases at J; junction bases unmatched: 7. The germline CDR1 and CDR2 sequences are LNHDA and SQIVND (reference sequence). This CDR3 spans 14 amino acids. The CDR3 reads CASRPSGGVDEQFF. The CDR3 coding sequence is TGTGCCAGTCGGCCTAGCGGGGGGGTGGATGAGCAGTTCTTC.

This clone is labeled as medium-sized. The rearrangement joins TRBV7-9 to TRBJ1-1; D not resolved. CDR1 and CDR2 from the germline V gene are SEHNR and FQNEAQ (reference sequence). The CDR3 runs 13 residues. V lost 1 base and J lost 5, with 8 bases in between. CDR3 amino acids: CASSLGGGTEAFF. The CDR3 DNA reads TGTGCCAGCAGCTTAGGGGGAGGGACTGAAGCTTTCTTT. The whole variable domain, filled in from reference TRBV7-9 and TRBJ1-1, reads DTGVSQNPRHKITKRGQNVTFRCDPISEHNRLYWYRQTLGQGPEFLTYFQNEAQLEKSRLLSDRFSAERPKGSFSTLEIQRTEQGDSAMYLCASSLGGGTEAFFGQGTRLTVV.

The gene calls are TRBV5-1 and TRBJ2-7; 10 nucleotides agree with TRBD1. V lost 2 bases to trimming and J lost 4 bases; unmatched junction nucleotides: 6. The CDR3 is 15 amino acids. Germline CDR1 and CDR2: SGHRS and YFSETQ. CDR3 sequence (DNA): TGCGCCAGCAGCTTTGGTGGACAGGGGGTTTACGAGCAGTACTTC. As protein: CASSFGGQGVYEQYF.

This clone showed up just once. The chain carries TRBV20-1 and TRBJ2-3; D is unresolved. Germline CDR1 and CDR2: DFQATT and SNEGSKA (reference sequence). This CDR3 is built from 11 residues. V gave up 2 bases and J gave up 2 bases, with 2 bases separating them. The CDR3 reads CSARLTDTQYF. CDR3 bases: TGCAGTGCTAGACTCACAGATACGCAGTATTTT.

The chain links TRBV5-1 to TRBJ2-7; D is uncertain. Per germline, CDR1 SGHRS and CDR2 YFSETQ. CDR3 length equals 11 residues. V was pared by 0 bases and J by 5 bases, with 3 bases between. In nucleotides, the CDR3 is TGCGCCAGCAGCTTGGGACACGAGCAGTACTTC. Its protein product is CASSLGHEQYF.

The chain is built from TRBV15 and TRBJ2-1; 7 nucleotides align to TRBD2. Germline CDR1 reads LNHNV; CDR2 reads YYDKDF (reference sequence). The CDR3 consists of 15 residues. The trim removed 6 bases at V and 8 bases at J, leaving 13 bases unmatched. CDR3 sequence: CATRPRGREIDEQFF. The CDR3 bases are TGTGCCACCAGGCCTCGGGGGAGGGAAATCGATGAGCAGTTCTTC.

V is TRBV15 and J is TRBJ2-5; 12 positions match TRBD2. With 2 bases clipped from V and 2 bases from J, the junction kept 6 bases outside the gene matches. The CDR3 sequence is 17 residues long. The germline V gene has CDR1 LNHNV and CDR2 YYDKDF (reference sequence). CDR3 residues: CATSRTTTSGSQETQYF. In DNA form, the CDR3 reads TGTGCCACCAGCAGAACCACGACTAGCGGGAGTCAAGAGACCCAGTACTTC. The full variable domain, with the rest looked up from reference TRBV15 and TRBJ2-5, is DAMVIQNPRYQVTQFGKPVTLSCSQTLNHNVMYWYQQKSSQAPKLLFHYYDKDFNNEADTPDNFQSRRPNTSFCFLDIRSPGLGDTAMYLCATSRTTTSGSQETQYFGPGTRLLVL.

This chain uses TRBV5-4 with TRBJ2-7; D may match TRBD1 or TRBD2 (5 bases each). V was pared by 4 bases and J by 2 bases, with 10 bases between. The CDR3 totals 13 residues. Germline-derived CDR1 and CDR2 are SGHNT and YYREEE (reference sequence). The CDR3 protein is CASSQGRTYEQYF. In nucleotides, the CDR3 is TGTGCCAGCAGCCAGGGACGGACCTACGAGCAGTACTTC.